The 14 T cell receptor beta chains given below trace back to one sample, sequenced in a study of T cells in Graves' hyperthyroidism and ophthalmopathy. Amplified TCR beta CDR3 regions came from RNA transcripts. When the TCR CDR3 underwent first-round RT-PCR, the HTBI primer set was used. TCRdb reprocessed the multiplex PCR reads via MiXCR and lists one record per CDR3 protein. The repertoire holds 450,000 to 650,000 distinct CDR3 sequences, about 20% seen once, with 26% in the top ten. The specimen sequenced was blood. The receptors were gathered from a young man with Graves' hyperthyroidism.

This clonotype was counted at least ten times. This chain's CDR3 is CASSERDRGTYEQYF. The CDR3 DNA sequence: TGTGCCAGCAGTGAAAGGGACAGGGGGACCTACGAGCAGTACTTC. The chain carries TRBV6-1 and TRBJ2-7; 11 bases match TRBD1. CDR1 MNHNS and CDR2 SASEGT come from the germline V gene. Germline trimming cut 2 bases from V and 2 bases from J; bases unmatched to any gene: 2. The CDR3 runs 15 residues.

This clonotype was seen many times. This chain uses TRBV6-1 with TRBJ2-7; TRBD1 matches at 9 bases. Germline assignment: CDR1 MNHNS and CDR2 SASEGT. The CDR3 length is 15 residues. The V segment lost 5 bases and the J segment 3 bases; nucleotides outside the gene matches: 8. The CDR3 coding sequence is TGTGCCAGCAGTCCCACCCCGGACAGGGGCTACGAGCAGTACTTC. It is translated as CASSPTPDRGYEQYF.

This clonotype was observed a handful of times. The junction shows a germline mismatch at one end, possibly a read error. The V and J genes are TRBV28 and TRBJ2-1; TRBD2 aligns across 10 bases. The CDR3 has 15 amino acids. Germline V lookup: CDR1 MDHEN, CDR2 SYDVKM. CDR3 sequence reads: CASSLSGGAYNEKFF. The CDR3 DNA is TGTGCCAGCAGTTTAAGCGGGGGGGCCTACAATGAGAAGTTCTTC.

This sequence joins TRBV5-1 and TRBJ1-2, with TRBD1 matching over 10 bases. Germline V gene lookup returns CDR1 SGHRS and CDR2 YFSETQ. With 4 bases clipped from V and 7 bases from J, the junction kept 4 bases outside the gene matches. The CDR3 covers 13 residues. The CDR3 spells CASSTGTGVGYTF. CDR3 nucleotide sequence: TGCGCCAGCAGCACCGGGACAGGGGTTGGCTACACCTTC. Using reference TRBV5-1 and TRBJ1-2 for the parts outside the CDR3, the full variable domain is KAGVTQTPRYLIKTRGQQVTLSCSPISGHRSVSWYQQTPGQGLQFLFEYFSETQRNKGNFPGRFSGRQFSNSRSEMNVSTLELGDSALYLCASSTGTGVGYTFGSGTRLTVV.

This clonotype occurred many times. This chain joins TRBV7-2 and TRBJ2-5; D remains unclear. Per germline, CDR1 SGHTA and CDR2 FQGNSA. The CDR3 totals 13 residues. V lost 4 bases, J lost 7 bases, and 13 bases lay in between. CDR3 sequence: CASSYPLFSTQYF. The CDR3 region has the DNA TGTGCCAGCAGCTACCCCTTATTTTCGACCCAGTACTTC.

Many counts were recorded for this clonotype. V is TRBV12-3 or TRBV12-4 and J is TRBJ2-7; TRBD1 is a possible D gene (6 bases). The V end was cut by 4 bases, the J end by 0 bases, with 10 bases between. The CDR3 runs 14 residues. The CDR3 region has the DNA TGTGCCAGCAGTTCTACAGGGAACTCCTACGAGCAGTACTTC. Protein product: CASSSTGNSYEQYF.

The chain couples TRBV6-1 to TRBJ2-5, with D possibly TRBD2 on 5 matching bases. V was trimmed by 9 bases and J by 6 bases, leaving 14 bases between them. CDR1 and CDR2 from the germline V gene are MNHNS and SASEGT. The CDR3 is 12 amino acids. Here the CDR3 DNA reads TGTGCCAGTAGTCCTCGGGGTCAGACCCAGTACTTC. Protein sequence: CASSPRGQTQYF.

This clonotype was detected many times. V usage is TRBV29-1 and J usage is TRBJ1-2; weak D call: TRBD1 (5 bases). From germline, CDR1 is SQVTM and CDR2 ANQGSEA. The CDR3 has 12 amino acids. Trimming cost V 7 bases and J 8 bases, with 17 bases left between them. The chain's CDR3 is CSAGVGVSGYTF. DNA for the CDR3: TGCAGCGCTGGAGTGGGGGTCAGCGGCTACACCTTC.

This clonotype has ten or more counts. The gene calls are TRBV5-5 and TRBJ2-7; no clear D. Germline V gives CDR1 SGHKS, CDR2 YYEKEE (reference sequence). The V end lost 3 bases, the J end lost 3 bases, and 10 bases lay between the germline ends. The CDR3 runs to 13 residues. The CDR3: CASSSPTDYEQYF. The CDR3 bases are TGTGCCAGCAGCTCGCCGACGGACTACGAGCAGTACTTC.

This clonotype was observed many times. This chain connects TRBV7-9 to TRBJ1-1; no firm D call. The length of the CDR3 is 13 residues. Germline V gene lookup returns CDR1 SEHNR and CDR2 FQNEAQ (reference sequence). Trimming removed 9 bases at V and 0 bases at J, with 11 bases between. Here the CDR3 reads CASSGGMNTEAFF. CDR3 coding DNA: TGTGCCAGTAGCGGCGGCATGAACACTGAAGCTTTCTTT.

This clonotype appeared a few times. This chain uses TRBV19 with TRBJ1-5, with D possibly being TRBD1 (5 bases). Germline CDR1 is LNHDA and CDR2 is SQIVND (reference sequence). There are 14 residues in the CDR3. Trimming pared 8 bases from V and 5 bases from J, leaving 16 bases between. CDR3 sequence reads: CASSFRGIHQPQHF. CDR3 nucleotides: TGTGCCAGTTCTTTTCGGGGGATTCATCAGCCCCAGCATTTT.

This chain connects TRBV29-1 to TRBJ2-5; 13 nucleotides line up with TRBD2. This CDR3 has 15 amino acids. Germline CDR1 is SQVTM and CDR2 is ANQGSEA. V lost 7 bases, J lost 5 bases, and 10 bases stayed unmatched. The CDR3 region is CSANPGTSGKETQYF. The CDR3 DNA reads as TGCAGCGCAAACCCAGGGACTAGCGGGAAGGAGACCCAGTACTTC.

This clonotype was recorded many times. V usage is TRBV6-5 and J usage is TRBJ1-1; D is possibly TRBD1 (5 bases). The V gene lost 4 bases and the J gene lost 3 bases, with 15 bases spanning the gap. CDR3 length equals 15 residues. Germline CDR1 reads MNHEY; CDR2 reads SVGAGI. This CDR3 is CASSSPGRGDTEAFF. CDR3 DNA sequence: TGTGCCAGCAGTTCGCCGGGGCGGGGGGACACTGAAGCTTTCTTT.

Many counts were recorded for this clonotype. This chain uses TRBV28 with TRBJ1-5; a possible D gene is TRBD1 (5 bases). Trimming removed 7 bases at V and 4 bases at J, with 11 bases between. The CDR3 loop spans 13 amino acids. CDR1 and CDR2 (germline): MDHEN, SYDVKM. The CDR3 DNA reads as TGTGCCAGCAAGGAGGGGTGGAATCAGCCCCAGCATTTT. As protein: CASKEGWNQPQHF.